This T cell receptor (beta chain) came from a study of shared clonotypes between healthy human individuals. Only a few counts were recorded for this clone. Samples underwent the assay at deep level. In the original workflow: ImmunoSEQ output lacked quality scores and full-length reads, limiting matched filtering. The method was immunoSEQ multiplex PCR; TCRdb's version includes in-frame clones alone and lacks a portion of them. V and J calls and clone size follow that table, whereas D and trimming were derived from the DNA. Seen here are about 180,000 clones, 80% to 95% observed once, and the top ten hold roughly 0.07%. Input material: naive CD4+ T cells sorted from blood. Stated subset: CD45RA+ positively selected. This TCR derives from a woman in her twenties or thirties in good health.

The DNA for the CDR3 is TGTGCCTGGGCGGCCCGCGACGATCAGCCCCAGCATTTT. Translated: CAWAARDDQPQHF. The chain employs TRBV30 and TRBJ1-5; D uncertain. The V end was cut by 5 bases, the J end by 5 bases, with 13 bases between. The CDR3 is made up of 13 amino acids. Germline CDR1 is GTSNPN and CDR2 is SVGIG (reference sequence).